This TCR beta chain was recovered during a study of cytomegalovirus exposure and HLA in healthy donors. To note about this clone: Its target is not known.

Study-wide results and limits: In vitro experiments confirmed that three CMV-associated chains were specific for CMV antigens.

CDR1 and CDR2 from the germline V gene are SGHTA and FQGTGA. Deletions cut 6 bases from V and 0 bases from J, with 8 bases between. This CDR3 region has 14 residues. Donors were ostensibly healthy at sampling, although undocumented immune exposures were probable. The study ran its PCR with 60 Vbeta and 13 Jbeta primers. Clones were read by immunoSEQ multiplex PCR, and TCRdb kept only the in-frame ones, dropping some. Of some 150,000 clones listed, about 80% are singletons. Sequencing input: PBMCs. The TCR sequence derives from a woman in her fifties or sixties in good health and CMV-seronegative. This rearrangement joins TRBV7-3 to TRBJ2-2; TRBD2 might be the D (5 bases). The CDR3 here is CASRGDANTGELFF. CDR3 in DNA: TGTGCCAGCAGGGGAGACGCGAACACCGGGGAGCTGTTTTTT.